These 16 T cell receptor beta chains were all obtained from the same sample, sequenced in a study of CD8 T cell repertoires and HIV-1 epitope variants. Their specific antigens are unknown. Sequencing used immunoSEQ multiplex PCR; TCRdb keeps in-frame clones, though not all of them. The table shows about 5,600 clones, with 64% occurring only once. The specimen was cultured CD8+ T cells derived from PBMCs. These receptors all stem from a male donor with HIV.

This chain joins TRBV6-5 and TRBJ1-6; 11 bases fit TRBD1. After removal of 4 bases from V and 7 bases from J, the junction contained 3 bases not matched to a gene. The CDR3 consists of 15 residues. Germline loops: CDR1 MNHEY, CDR2 SVGAGI. CDR3 nucleotide sequence: TGTGCCAGCAGTTCCGGACAGGGGGCGAATTCACCCCTCCACTTT. It is translated as CASSSGQGANSPLHF.

This rearrangement joins TRBV7-3 to TRBJ2-3; the match to TRBD2 covers 10 bases. Losses at the gene ends were 5 bases for V and 5 bases for J; bases not matched to a gene: 10. This CDR3 spans 16 amino acids. Germline loops: CDR1 SGHTA, CDR2 FQGTGA. CDR3 amino acids: CASSPTLAGGGDTQYF. Written as DNA, the CDR3 is TGTGCCAGCAGCCCGACCTTAGCGGGGGGCGGAGATACGCAGTATTTT.

The gene calls are TRBV28 and TRBJ2-7, with D tentatively TRBD1 (6 bases). CDR3 size: 15 residues. Germline V lookup: CDR1 MDHEN, CDR2 SYDVKM. Trimming left V 0 bases short and J 1 base short, with 10 bases between. The CDR3: CASSLWSGESYEQYF. The CDR3 DNA is TGTGCCAGCAGTTTATGGTCAGGGGAGTCCTACGAGCAGTACTTC.

This clone occurred a few times. The chain carries TRBV5-1 and TRBJ2-1, with 11 bases fitting TRBD2. This CDR3 spans 17 amino acids. Trimming took 3 bases from V and 4 from J; bases not matched to a gene: 9. Germline CDR1 reads SGHRS; CDR2 reads YFSETQ. CDR3: CASSSAVAGGPYNEQFF. CDR3 DNA sequence: TGCGCCAGCAGCTCAGCCGTAGCGGGAGGGCCTTACAATGAGCAGTTCTTC. Variable domain in full (rest from reference TRBV5-1 and TRBJ2-1): KAGVTQTPRYLIKTRGQQVTLSCSPISGHRSVSWYQQTPGQGLQFLFEYFSETQRNKGNFPGRFSGRQFSNSRSEMNVSTLELGDSALYLCASSSAVAGGPYNEQFFGPGTRLTVL.

CDR3 in amino acids: CSVEDMGGVDGYTF. The CDR3 nucleotides read TGCAGCGTTGAAGATATGGGGGGCGTGGATGGCTACACCTTC. The chain combines TRBV29-1 with TRBJ1-2, with D possibly being TRBD1 (6 bases). Germline-derived CDR1 and CDR2 are SQVTM and ANQGSEA. With 0 bases removed from V and 6 bases from J, the gap between germline ends came to 14 bases. The CDR3 length is 14 residues. Drawing the rest from reference TRBV29-1 and TRBJ1-2, the complete variable domain is SAVISQKPSRDICQRGTSLTIQCQVDSQVTMMFWYRQQPGQSLTLIATANQGSEATYESGFVIDKFPISRPNLTFSTLTVSNMSPEDSSIYLCSVEDMGGVDGYTFGSGTRLTVV.

In the case of this clone: Its ends do not fully match the called genes, so a read error is possible. This chain uses TRBV30 with TRBJ1-2, with 12 positions matching TRBD1. CDR1 and CDR2 from the germline V gene are GTSNPN and SVGIG (reference sequence). This CDR3 spans 15 amino acids. The CDR3 is CAGRLGDRGHGGYTF. CDR3 nucleotide sequence: TGTGCCGGGAGACTCGGGGACAGGGGGCACGGTGGCTACACCTTC.

The chain recombines TRBV11-2 with TRBJ2-1, with D unclear. CDR3 length equals 15 residues. V lost 0 bases and J lost 6, with 12 bases in between. The V gene's germline CDR1 is SGHAT and CDR2 FQNNGV. In DNA, the CDR3 is TGTGCCAGCAGCTTAGAAGAGGCACTCCCCAATGAGCAGTTCTTC. This gives the protein CASSLEEALPNEQFF.

The chain employs TRBV2 and TRBJ2-5; D unresolved. This CDR3 region has 10 residues. V gave up 8 bases and J gave up 5 bases, with 6 bases separating them. CDR1 and CDR2 from the germline V gene are SNHLY and FYNNEI. Written as DNA, the CDR3 is TGTGCCAGCTTCAAGGAGACCCAGTACTTC. This encodes CASFKETQYF.

This clone is medium-sized. The chain links TRBV30 to TRBJ1-2; the match to TRBD1 covers 8 bases. From germline, CDR1 is GTSNPN and CDR2 SVGIG (reference sequence). The length of the CDR3 is 13 residues. After removal of 8 bases from V and 4 bases from J, the junction contained 9 bases not matched to a gene. The CDR3 reads CAPTGGSFYGYTF. The CDR3 bases are TGTGCCCCTACAGGGGGGTCCTTCTATGGCTACACCTTC.

This clone showed up just a few times. The V gene is TRBV28, the J gene TRBJ1-1; the D is unclear. CDR3 length equals 15 residues. Germline CDR1 and CDR2: MDHEN and SYDVKM. V lost 3 bases and J lost 2, with 13 bases in between. CDR3 residues: CASSLRLVANTEAFF. CDR3 nucleotide sequence: TGTGCCAGCAGTTTGCGGCTGGTAGCTAACACTGAAGCTTTCTTT.

The chain recombines TRBV6-5 with TRBJ2-7; TRBD1 agrees at 9 bases. This CDR3 comprises 13 residues. V shed 8 bases, J shed 2 bases, and the junction held 4 bases outside the gene matches. Germline assignment: CDR1 MNHEY and CDR2 SVGAGI. The CDR3: CASWDRETYEQYF. As DNA, the CDR3 is TGTGCCAGCTGGGACAGGGAGACCTACGAGCAGTACTTC.

The V and J genes are TRBV19 and TRBJ1-2; D might be TRBD1 (5 bases). V was clipped by 3 bases and J by 12 bases, with 20 bases between them. The CDR3 covers 14 residues. Per the germline V gene, CDR1 is LNHDA and CDR2 is SQIVND (reference sequence). CDR3 sequence (DNA): TGTGCCAGTAGTATTGCCGGGACGGTCTATCTGAACACCTTC. Translated: CASSIAGTVYLNTF. Looking up the rest from reference TRBV19 and TRBJ1-2 gives the full variable domain: DGGITQSPKYLFRKEGQNVTLSCEQNLNHDAMYWYRQDPGQGLRLIYYSQIVNDFQKGDIAEGYSVSREKKESFPLTVTSAQKNPTAFYLCASSIAGTVYLNTFGSGTRLTVV.

This chain joins TRBV14 and TRBJ2-3, with D unresolved. V shed 4 bases and J shed 2 bases, with 13 bases lying between them. Looked up from germline, CDR1 is SGHDN and CDR2 is FVKESK. The CDR3 length is 15 residues. Here the CDR3 reads CASSLVTDYTDTQYF. The DNA for the CDR3 is TGTGCCAGCAGCCTCGTGACTGATTACACAGATACGCAGTATTTT.

This clone is labeled medium-sized. The rearrangement joins TRBV28 to TRBJ2-7; D unclear. The CDR3 length is 15 residues. V lost 5 bases and J 3 bases, leaving 17 bases between the germline ends. CDR1 is MDHEN, CDR2 SYDVKM, per germline. CDR3 region: CASSPRLGDLYEQYF. The CDR3 coding sequence is TGTGCCAGCAGTCCCCGACTGGGCGACCTCTACGAGCAGTACTTC. Drawing the rest from reference TRBV28 and TRBJ2-7, the complete variable domain is DVKVTQSSRYLVKRTGEKVFLECVQDMDHENMFWYRQDPGLGLRLIYFSYDVKMKEKGDIPEGYSVSREKKERFSLILESASTNQTSMYLCASSPRLGDLYEQYFGPGTRLTVT.

The gene calls are TRBV6-5 and TRBJ2-7; 7 nucleotides align to TRBD1. CDR3 length: 14 residues. Germline CDR1 is MNHEY and CDR2 is SVGAGI. V dropped 5 bases and J dropped 6; count of bases not matched to a gene: 10. The CDR3 protein is CASSETGSRAEQYF. The CDR3 DNA sequence: TGTGCCAGCAGTGAGACAGGGTCGAGGGCCGAGCAGTACTTC.

This clone occurred once. V usage is TRBV11-1 and J usage is TRBJ1-1; TRBD1 is a possible D gene (6 bases). Deletions cut 1 base from V and 0 bases from J, with 15 bases between. Germline-derived CDR1 and CDR2 are SGHAT and FQDESV (reference sequence). This CDR3 has 17 amino acids. CDR3 nucleotides: TGTGCCAGCAGCTTAGAAACCGGGACACTAATGAACACTGAAGCTTTCTTT. Amino acids: CASSLETGTLMNTEAFF.